This is a list of T cell receptor beta chains from one sample in a study of CD8+CD57+ T cells in acquired aplastic anemia. TCRdb used MiXCR to reprocess the reads, holding one entry per CDR3 protein. Counted here are more than 150,000 distinct CDR3 sequences, over 60% occurring once; the ten biggest clones make up about 45%. The specimen sequenced was sorted CD4+, CD8+, or CD8+CD57+ T cells (not recorded which) from PBMCs. The receptors stem from a human donor with severe aplastic anemia or a healthy control (not recorded which). Each CDR3 is given with its conserved first and last residue. D genes are given only for firm matches. Size is omitted from some rows. Given values are once, few, many or a class for expanded clones.

j_call d_call clone_size v_call cdr3_aa cdr3_nt
TRBJ2-7 NA many TRBV6-5 CASSYSGDEQYF TGTGCCAGCAGTTACTCTGGGGACGAGCAGTACTTC
TRBJ2-2 NA NA TRBV7-9 CASSLWGLFF TGTGCCAGCAGCTTATGGGGGCTGTTTTTT
TRBJ2-7 NA NA TRBV7-7 CASSISSDYEQYF TGTGCCAGCAGCATCTCTAGCGACTACGAGCAGTACTTC
TRBJ1-1 NA NA TRBV5-1 CASSPDRPNTEAFF TGCGCCAGCAGCCCTGACAGGCCGAACACTGAAGCTTTCTTT
TRBJ2-1 TRBD2 NA TRBV19 CASSNLAGGRGEQFF TGTGCCAGTAGTAACCTAGCGGGGGGACGAGGTGAGCAGTTCTTC
TRBJ2-7 NA NA TRBV10-3 CAISGSSYEQYF TGTGCCATCAGCGGAAGCTCCTACGAGCAGTACTTC
TRBJ1-1 TRBD1 many TRBV6-5 CASSYFSGQGLNTEAFF TGTGCCAGCAGTTATTTTTCGGGACAGGGTCTGAACACTGAAGCTTTCTTT
TRBJ2-7 TRBD2 NA TRBV29-1 CSLEGGGTWRGEQYF TGCAGCTTGGAGGGCGGGGGGACCTGGAGGGGAGAGCAGTACTTC
TRBJ2-5 TRBD2 NA TRBV13 CASSSPGLAGGEETQYF TGTGCCAGCAGCTCTCCGGGACTAGCGGGGGGTGAAGAGACCCAGTACTTC
TRBJ2-5 TRBD1 NA TRBV20-1 CSAYQGAETQYF TGCAGTGCTTACCAGGGGGCGGAGACCCAGTACTTC
TRBJ2-5 NA few TRBV2 CASSEEETQYF TGTGCCAGCAGTGAAGAAGAGACCCAGTACTTC
TRBJ2-7 TRBD1 many TRBV6-5 CASSDRATVNEQYF TGTGCCAGCAGTGACAGGGCGACTGTTAACGAGCAGTACTTC